Listed here are 32 T cell receptor beta chains from one sample, sequenced in a study of shared clonotypes between healthy human individuals. Naive CD8 cells comprised CD45RO-negative, CCR7-positively selected cells, excluding terminally differentiated effector memory CD45RA+ cells. Assay used: immunoSEQ multiplex PCR; TCRdb lists only in-frame clones, some missing. This sample carries about 2,200,000 clones, approximately 94% of them seen once, and the ten largest clones take 1.5% to 2%. The specimen was naive CD8+ T cells from PBMCs. The origin of the receptors is a man aged 18 to 29 in good health. Some clones in this sample may be carry-over from other donors' samples.

Worth noting for this clone: Other DNA variants within this sample encode the same CDR3. The rearrangement uses TRBV20-1 and TRBJ1-1; D is unclear. V was trimmed by 6 bases and J by 7 bases, leaving 12 bases between them. This CDR3 has 11 residues. Germline CDR1 reads DFQATT; CDR2 reads SNEGSKA (reference sequence). The CDR3 reads CSARVGGEAFF. In DNA form, the CDR3 reads TGCAGTGCACGGGTTGGCGGTGAAGCTTTCTTT.

This sequence joins TRBV28 and TRBJ2-2; 14 nucleotides align to TRBD2. The germline V gene encodes CDR1 MDHEN and CDR2 SYDVKM. The CDR3 is made up of 18 amino acids. V lost 7 bases, J lost 5 bases, and 12 bases stayed unmatched. The CDR3 bases are TGTGCCAGCAATCCCGTGGGACTAGCGGGAGTAAGAACCGGGGAGCTGTTTTTT. This sequence encodes CASNPVGLAGVRTGELFF.

The V gene is TRBV28, the J gene TRBJ2-3, with D perhaps TRBD2 (5 bases). From germline, CDR1 is MDHEN and CDR2 SYDVKM. CDR3 length: 16 amino acids. V was clipped by 7 bases and J by 0 bases, with 17 bases between them. The CDR3 nucleotides are TGTGCCAGCACTACCACCCCTAGGACTAGCACAGATACGCAGTATTTT. Its protein is CASTTTPRTSTDTQYF. Full variable domain (outside the CDR3, taken from reference TRBV28 and TRBJ2-3): DVKVTQSSRYLVKRTGEKVFLECVQDMDHENMFWYRQDPGLGLRLIYFSYDVKMKEKGDIPEGYSVSREKKERFSLILESASTNQTSMYLCASTTTPRTSTDTQYFGPGTRLTVL.

CDR3 in amino acids: CSSVRTSESRTDTQYF. Here the CDR3 DNA reads TGCAGCTCAGTCCGGACTAGCGAGTCCCGCACAGATACGCAGTATTTT. This chain uses TRBV29-1 with TRBJ2-3; 9 positions agree with TRBD2. The junction had 13 bases not matched to a gene; V was cut back by 8 bases and J by 1 base. This CDR3 is built from 16 residues. CDR1 and CDR2 from the germline V gene are SQVTM and ANQGSEA.

A single count supports this clone. This CDR3 is CASSLYRESYEQYF. The CDR3 nucleotides are TGTGCCAGCAGCCTATACAGGGAGTCCTACGAGCAGTACTTC. V and J are TRBV7-9 and TRBJ2-7, with D possibly matching TRBD1 (6 bases). Trimming removed 5 bases at V and 1 base at J, with 12 bases between. The germline gives CDR1 SEHNR, CDR2 FQNEAQ (reference sequence). The CDR3 covers 14 residues. Full variable domain (outside the CDR3, taken from reference TRBV7-9 and TRBJ2-7): DTGVSQNPRHKITKRGQNVTFRCDPISEHNRLYWYRQTLGQGPEFLTYFQNEAQLEKSRLLSDRFSAERPKGSFSTLEIQRTEQGDSAMYLCASSLYRESYEQYFGPGTRLTVT.

The J gene is TRBJ1-5, the V gene TRBV28; the D gene is possibly TRBD1 (6 bases). Trimming took 4 bases from V and 2 from J, leaving 9 bases between them. Per germline, CDR1 MDHEN and CDR2 SYDVKM. The CDR3 sequence is 14 residues long. The DNA of the CDR3 is TGTGCCAGCAGTTACAGGGTTCGCAATCAGCCCCAGCATTTT. Translating gives CASSYRVRNQPQHF.

The genes are TRBV9 and TRBJ1-6, with D perhaps matching TRBD1 (6 bases). Germline lookup yields CDR1 SGDLS and CDR2 YYNGEE. The CDR3 has 14 residues. V dropped 4 bases and J dropped 9 bases, with 14 bases sitting between them. Here the CDR3 reads CASSPRTVGSPLHF. CDR3 nucleotide sequence: TGTGCCAGCAGCCCACGGACAGTCGGTTCACCCCTCCACTTT.

A single count supports this clone. The chain joins TRBV13 to TRBJ1-5, with D possibly TRBD1 on 5 matching bases. CDR1 PRHDT and CDR2 FYEKMQ come from the germline V gene (reference sequence). CDR3 length: 15 residues. V was pared by 0 bases and J by 1 base, with 7 bases between. The CDR3 coding sequence is TGTGCCAGCAGCTTAGGGGCAGGGAGCAATCAGCCCCAGCATTTT. Translation: CASSLGAGSNQPQHF. The full variable domain, completed using reference TRBV13 and TRBJ1-5, is AAGVIQSPRHLIKEKRETATLKCYPIPRHDTVYWYQQGPGQDPQFLISFYEKMQSDKGSIPDRFSAQQFSDYHSELNMSSLELGDSALYFCASSLGAGSNQPQHFGDGTRLSIL.

The V gene is TRBV27, the J gene TRBJ2-7; the D gene is possibly TRBD2 (6 bases). The CDR3 covers 14 residues. V lost 3 bases and J lost 3, with 12 bases in between. Germline V CDR1 and CDR2: MNHEY, SMNVEV (reference sequence). The CDR3 sequence is CASSFSREIYEQYF. Written as DNA, the CDR3 is TGTGCCAGCAGTTTTTCGCGGGAAATCTACGAGCAGTACTTC.

This clone was recorded only once. This chain joins TRBV7-9 and TRBJ2-5, with unresolved D. The germline CDR1 and CDR2 sequences are SEHNR and FQNEAQ (reference sequence). The V end was cut by 5 bases, the J end by 1 base, with 11 bases between. The CDR3 length is 14 residues. CDR3 sequence: CASSRTETQETQYF. As DNA, the CDR3 is TGTGCCAGCAGCCGGACGGAGACCCAAGAGACCCAGTACTTC.

This clone was counted a single time. The V and J genes are TRBV28 and TRBJ2-7, with D perhaps TRBD2 (6 bases). The CDR3 sequence is 15 residues long. V was shortened by 1 base and J by 2 bases, with 12 bases between the two germline ends. Germline values: CDR1 MDHEN, CDR2 SYDVKM. CDR3 sequence (DNA): TGTGCCAGCAGTTTATTCGGGGGACCCGCCTACGAGCAGTACTTC. This encodes CASSLFGGPAYEQYF. The whole variable domain, remainder taken from reference TRBV28 and TRBJ2-7, is DVKVTQSSRYLVKRTGEKVFLECVQDMDHENMFWYRQDPGLGLRLIYFSYDVKMKEKGDIPEGYSVSREKKERFSLILESASTNQTSMYLCASSLFGGPAYEQYFGPGTRLTVT.

V and J are TRBV29-1 and TRBJ1-1; 8 bases line up with TRBD1. From germline, CDR1 is SQVTM and CDR2 ANQGSEA. The CDR3 length is 11 residues. The V and J ends lost 7 bases and 8 bases, in that order; junction bases with no gene match: 6. The CDR3: CSARRGREAFF. Here the CDR3 DNA reads TGCAGCGCCCGCAGGGGGCGGGAAGCTTTCTTT.

The chain links TRBV11-2 to TRBJ1-1; tentative D call: TRBD1 (5 bases). Germline V gene lookup returns CDR1 SGHAT and CDR2 FQNNGV. Trimming stripped 5 bases from V and 4 bases from J, with 14 bases between. The CDR3 totals 14 residues. The CDR3 sequence is CASSPLRGGTEAFF. The CDR3 region has the DNA TGTGCCAGCAGCCCCCTGAGGGGTGGCACTGAAGCTTTCTTT.

The chain is built from TRBV5-1 and TRBJ2-7, with a weak D call TRBD2 (6 bases). Per the germline V gene, CDR1 is SGHRS and CDR2 is YFSETQ. The CDR3 length is 12 residues. Trimming removed 3 bases from V and 4 bases from J, with 8 bases in between. The CDR3, as DNA: TGCGCCAGCAGCTCCGGGGGTTACGAGCAGTACTTC. This translates into CASSSGGYEQYF.

V and J are TRBV2 and TRBJ2-7, with D possibly TRBD2 on 6 matching bases. V was pared by 6 bases and J by 0 bases, with 15 bases between. Germline loops: CDR1 SNHLY, CDR2 FYNNEI. The length of the CDR3 is 15 residues. This CDR3 is CASRAPGALSYEQYF. In DNA form, the CDR3 reads TGTGCCAGCAGAGCCCCGGGAGCCCTCTCCTACGAGCAGTACTTC.

The chain links TRBV10-3 to TRBJ2-7, with 7 bases lining up with TRBD2. V shed 3 bases and J 2 bases; nucleotides not matched to a gene: 10. In germline, CDR1 is ENHRY, CDR2 SYGVKD. CDR3 length equals 16 residues. The DNA for the CDR3 is TGTGCCATCAGTGAACTTGCGGCTAGCGGTCCCTACGAGCAGTACTTC. This encodes CAISELAASGPYEQYF.

The chain recombines TRBV5-4 with TRBJ1-1; unclear D gene. Germline CDR1 is SGHNT and CDR2 is YYREEE (reference sequence). V lost 2 bases to trimming and J lost 3 bases, with 8 bases between them. This CDR3 comprises 13 residues. The CDR3 reads CASSFGSDTEAFF. DNA for the CDR3: TGTGCCAGCAGCTTTGGGTCGGACACTGAAGCTTTCTTT.

V usage is TRBV19 and J usage is TRBJ1-1, with a weak D call TRBD1 (5 bases). Trimming pared 3 bases from V and 1 base from J, leaving 12 bases between. CDR1 is LNHDA and CDR2 is SQIVND in the germline V gene (reference sequence). This CDR3 is 15 amino acids long. CDR3 DNA: TGTGCCAGTAGTATCGGGGCAGTTAAGAACACTGAAGCTTTCTTT. Translating gives CASSIGAVKNTEAFF.

The J gene is TRBJ2-5, the V gene TRBV2, with D tentatively TRBD2 (6 bases). CDR1 and CDR2 (germline): SNHLY, FYNNEI. The CDR3 contains 15 residues. Trimming pared 1 base from V and 2 bases from J, leaving 11 bases between. The CDR3 DNA sequence: TGTGCCAGCAGTGAAGGGGCGGGACCGCAAGAGACCCAGTACTTC. Translated, it gives CASSEGAGPQETQYF.

The chain couples TRBV11-2 to TRBJ2-3; D possibly corresponds to TRBD2 (6 bases). Germline loops: CDR1 SGHAT, CDR2 FQNNGV. The V and J ends lost 3 bases and 7 bases respectively, with 14 bases between them. CDR3 length: 14 residues. CDR3 DNA: TGTGCCAGCAGCTTCCCCCCCACTAGCTATACGCAGTATTTT. Encoded protein: CASSFPPTSYTQYF.

The J gene is TRBJ2-1, the V gene TRBV4-1; D perhaps matches TRBD2 (7 bases). CDR3 length equals 15 residues. CDR1 MGHRA and CDR2 YSYEKL come from the germline V gene. Trimming stripped 4 bases from V and 6 bases from J, with 16 bases between. The CDR3 is CASSPTGGSGNEQFF. DNA for the CDR3: TGCGCCAGCAGCCCTACGGGGGGCTCGGGCAATGAGCAGTTCTTC.

The chain uses TRBV4-1 and TRBJ2-2, with unresolved D. The CDR3 contains 13 residues. V dropped 5 bases and J dropped 4 bases, with 8 bases sitting between them. Germline CDR1 and CDR2: MGHRA and YSYEKL. CDR3 loop: CASSAKRTGELFF. For the CDR3, the DNA is TGCGCCAGCAGCGCTAAGCGCACCGGGGAGCTGTTTTTT.

A single count supports this clone. The CDR3 sequence is CASSYSSRNYEQYF. CDR3 sequence (DNA): TGTGCCAGCAGTTACAGCAGTAGGAACTACGAGCAGTACTTC. This chain uses TRBV6-5 with TRBJ2-7; no definite D call. The germline V and J ends were trimmed by 2 bases and 3 bases, with 11 bases remaining between them. The CDR3 has 14 amino acids. CDR1 is MNHEY and CDR2 is SVGAGI in the germline V gene.

The V gene is TRBV7-9, the J gene TRBJ2-7; no firm D call. Between the trimmed V and J ends, which lost 1 base and 0 bases, there was a span of 10 bases. Germline-derived CDR1 and CDR2 are SEHNR and FQNEAQ (reference sequence). This CDR3 has 15 residues. The CDR3 loop reads CASSLGYASSYEQYF. The CDR3 DNA is TGTGCCAGCAGCTTAGGGTACGCCAGCTCCTACGAGCAGTACTTC.

Notes on this clone: This may arise from a read error, as a much more abundant clone is one base away. Other nucleotide sequences in the sample specify the same CDR3. J is TRBJ2-2 and V is TRBV7-2; D unresolved. CDR1 is SGHTA and CDR2 is FQGNSA in the germline V gene. V was pared by 5 bases and J by 5 bases, with 3 bases between. This CDR3 spans 11 amino acids. The CDR3 sequence is CASSLTGELFF. The CDR3 DNA is TGTGCCAGCAGCCTAACCGGGGAGCTGTTTTTT.

This clone is a singleton in its sample. This chain links TRBV4-2 with TRBJ2-2; D could derive from TRBD1 or TRBD2 (5 bases each). Trimming stripped 1 base from V and 3 bases from J, with 9 bases between. Germline V CDR1 and CDR2: LGHNA, YNFKEQ. There are 15 residues in the CDR3. The CDR3 region is CASSQVMGDTGELFF. In DNA, the CDR3 is TGTGCCAGCAGCCAAGTCATGGGGGACACCGGGGAGCTGTTTTTT.

The V call is TRBV7-9, the J call TRBJ2-6; D call uncertain. The CDR3 is made up of 17 amino acids. Looked up from germline, CDR1 is SEHNR and CDR2 is FQNEAQ (reference sequence). V shed 2 bases and J shed 0 bases, with 11 bases lying between them. Here the CDR3 reads CASSLKQLLSGANVLTF. In DNA, the CDR3 is TGTGCCAGCAGCTTAAAACAGCTCCTCTCTGGGGCCAACGTCCTGACTTTC.

This clone was detected once. The V and J genes are TRBV7-3 and TRBJ1-5, with 11 positions matching TRBD1. CDR3 length equals 18 residues. The J segment lost 2 bases and the V segment lost 9 bases, leaving 15 bases of the junction unmatched. From germline, CDR1 is SGHTA and CDR2 FQGTGA. The CDR3 DNA follows: TGTGCCAGGACTACGGACAGGGGGCACGATTTAGGCAATCAGCCCCAGCATTTT. As protein: CARTTDRGHDLGNQPQHF.

The rearrangement joins TRBV7-7 to TRBJ2-7; D is unclear. The CDR3 contains 14 residues. Germline V lookup: CDR1 SSHAT, CDR2 FNYEAQ (reference sequence). Trimming took off 5 bases at V and 5 bases at J, with 16 bases between the two ends. CDR3 nucleotide sequence: TGTGCCAGCAGCCCCAGCCCAGAAGGCCACGAGCAGTACTTC. Its translation is CASSPSPEGHEQYF.

V usage is TRBV30 and J usage is TRBJ1-2; TRBD1 matches at 7 bases. CDR3 length: 12 amino acids. The J segment lost 7 bases and the V segment lost 2 bases, leaving 4 bases of the junction unmatched. Germline CDR1 and CDR2: GTSNPN and SVGIG (reference sequence). The CDR3 nucleotides read TGTGCCTGGAGTCCAGGGGGGGGTGGCTACACCTTC. It encodes CAWSPGGGGYTF. The variable domain in full, completed from reference TRBV30 and TRBJ1-2, reads SQTIHQWPATLVQPVGSPLSLECTVEGTSNPNLYWYRQAAGRGLQLLFYSVGIGQISSEVPQNLSASRPQDRQFILSSKKLLLSDSGFYLCAWSPGGGGYTFGSGTRLTVV.

The V call is TRBV11-2, the J call TRBJ1-1; D gene uncertain. This CDR3 contains 13 residues. Germline V CDR1 and CDR2: SGHAT, FQNNGV. Deletions cut 5 bases from V and 0 bases from J, with 7 bases between. CDR3 in amino acids: CASSGPMNTEAFF. CDR3 nucleotide sequence: TGTGCCAGCAGCGGACCAATGAACACTGAAGCTTTCTTT.

The V call is TRBV9, the J call TRBJ1-4, with TRBD1 as a possible D gene (5 bases). This CDR3 contains 15 residues. CDR1 is SGDLS and CDR2 is YYNGEE in the germline V gene. Trimming pared 0 bases from V and 4 bases from J, leaving 10 bases between. CDR3 nucleotides: TGTGCCAGCAGCGTAGCTGGGGGGTATAATGAAAAACTGTTTTTT. Encoded protein: CASSVAGGYNEKLFF.